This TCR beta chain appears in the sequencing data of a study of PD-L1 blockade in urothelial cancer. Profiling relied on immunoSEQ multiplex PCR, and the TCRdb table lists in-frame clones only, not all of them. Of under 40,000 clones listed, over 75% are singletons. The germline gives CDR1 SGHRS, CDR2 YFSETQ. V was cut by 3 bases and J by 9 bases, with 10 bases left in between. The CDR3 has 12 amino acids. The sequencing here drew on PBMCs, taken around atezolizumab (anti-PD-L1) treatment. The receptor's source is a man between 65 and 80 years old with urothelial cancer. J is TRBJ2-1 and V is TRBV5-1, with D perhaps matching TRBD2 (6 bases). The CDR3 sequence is CASSWTGGEQFF. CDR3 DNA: TGCGCCAGCAGCTGGACCGGGGGTGAGCAGTTCTTC.